The 22 T cell receptor beta chains below were found in one sample sequenced in a study of blood T cell repertoires in COVID-19. Assay: immunoSEQ multiplex PCR; the TCRdb copy retains only in-frame clones and omits some. The repertoire holds 250,000 or so clones, 80% to 90% seen once, with 0.85% to 0.9% in the top ten. Sequencing was performed on PBMCs or T cells enriched from blood (not recorded which). The receptor source for this set is a man between 50 and 59 years old who had been exposed to COVID-19.

Details on this clone: One end of the junction varies from germline; a read error may be responsible. The chain couples TRBV7-7 to TRBJ2-1, with unresolved D. The CDR3 covers 13 residues. Per the germline V gene, CDR1 is SSHAT and CDR2 is FNYEAQ (reference sequence). CDR3 amino acids: CASSSERYNEQFF. The CDR3 nucleotides are TGTGCTAGCAGCTCAGAGAGGTACAATGAGCAGTTCTTC.

The chain carries TRBV4-1 and TRBJ2-5; TRBD2 matches 9 bases. The V gene's germline CDR1 is MGHRA and CDR2 YSYEKL. This CDR3 has 19 amino acids. Trimming removed 0 bases from V and 7 bases from J; junction bases left unmatched: 18. In nucleotides, the CDR3 is TGCGCCAGCAGCCAAGATGGTTTGGAGGGTAGCGGGAGTATGGTGACCCAGTACTTC. Translated, it gives CASSQDGLEGSGSMVTQYF.

This chain links TRBV9 with TRBJ1-2; 9 nucleotides line up with TRBD1. The CDR3 runs 14 residues. The germline CDR1 and CDR2 sequences are SGDLS and YYNGEE. Losses at the gene ends were 3 bases for V and 4 bases for J; bases not matched to a gene: 4. CDR3 nucleotides: TGTGCCAGCAGCGACAGGGGGCGGGGCTATGGCTACACCTTC. This encodes CASSDRGRGYGYTF. Together with reference TRBV9 and TRBJ1-2, the CDR3 gives the full variable domain: DSGVTQTPKHLITATGQRVTLRCSPRSGDLSVYWYQQSLDQGLQFLIQYYNGEERAKGNILERFSAQQFPDLHSELNLSSLELGDSALYFCASSDRGRGYGYTFGSGTRLTVV.

This clone was detected once. The gene calls are TRBV3-1 (or the pseudogene TRBV3-2) and TRBJ1-2; TRBD1 matches at 7 bases. The length of the CDR3 is 14 residues. V gave up 3 bases and J gave up 6 bases; unmatched junction bases: 7. Looked up from germline, CDR1 is LGHDT and CDR2 is YNNKEL (reference sequence). The CDR3 region has the DNA TGTGCCAGCAGCCAGCTAACAGGGGAGGATGGCTACACCTTC. This sequence encodes CASSQLTGEDGYTF.

This chain uses TRBV5-5 with TRBJ2-3; 10 nucleotides line up with TRBD1. The V and J ends lost 4 bases and 5 bases, in that order; junction bases with no gene match: 4. The CDR3 totals 14 residues. Germline assignment: CDR1 SGHKS and CDR2 YYEKEE (reference sequence). CDR3: CASSTTGGKDTQYF. The CDR3, as DNA: TGTGCCAGCAGCACGACAGGGGGCAAAGATACGCAGTATTTT. Combining the CDR3 with reference TRBV5-5 and TRBJ2-3 gives the whole variable domain DAGVTQSPTHLIKTRGQQVTLRCSPISGHKSVSWYQQVLGQGPQFIFQYYEKEERGRGNFPDRFSARQFPNYSSELNVNALLLGDSALYLCASSTTGGKDTQYFGPGTRLTVL.

This clone was observed a single time. This sequence joins TRBV7-3 and TRBJ1-1; 8 nucleotides match TRBD1. This CDR3 has 13 residues. Germline V gene sequence: CDR1 SGHTA, CDR2 FQGTGA. Germline trimming cut 3 bases from V and 4 bases from J; bases unmatched to any gene: 1. The CDR3 DNA is TGTGCCAGCAGCTTCACAGGGGGCACTGAAGCTTTCTTT. Translating gives CASSFTGGTEAFF.

The chain uses TRBV6-1 and TRBJ1-2; 7 bases are shared with TRBD1. The germline V gene has CDR1 MNHNS and CDR2 SASEGT. V was pared by 1 base and J by 6 bases, with 8 bases of the junction left unmatched. This CDR3 is 15 amino acids long. Written as DNA, the CDR3 is TGTGCCAGCAGTGAAGTGTCGGACAGGTTGGATGGCTACACCTTC. This gives the protein CASSEVSDRLDGYTF.

The chain carries TRBV28 and TRBJ1-4, with a tentative D call TRBD1 (5 bases). V lost 3 bases, J lost 0 bases, and 11 bases lay in between. The CDR3 contains 16 residues. Germline values: CDR1 MDHEN, CDR2 SYDVKM. CDR3 amino acids: CASSFNTGATNEKLFF. In DNA, the CDR3 is TGTGCCAGCAGTTTTAATACAGGTGCAACTAATGAAAAACTGTTTTTT. Variable domain in full (rest from reference TRBV28 and TRBJ1-4): DVKVTQSSRYLVKRTGEKVFLECVQDMDHENMFWYRQDPGLGLRLIYFSYDVKMKEKGDIPEGYSVSREKKERFSLILESASTNQTSMYLCASSFNTGATNEKLFFGSGTQLSVL.

A few counts support this clone. The same CDR3 can be traced to other DNA sequences in this sample. V gene TRBV19 combines with J gene TRBJ2-1; D perhaps matches TRBD1 (6 bases). Trimming stripped 3 bases from V and 1 base from J, with 10 bases between. The CDR3 length is 15 residues. Germline V gene data show CDR1 as LNHDA and CDR2 as SQIVND (reference sequence). As DNA, the CDR3 is TGTGCCAGTAGTATTGGGCAGGGGTCCTACAATGAGCAGTTCTTC. Encoded protein: CASSIGQGSYNEQFF.

J is TRBJ2-2 and V is TRBV9; no firm D call. Germline-derived CDR1 and CDR2 are SGDLS and YYNGEE. The V end lost 0 bases, the J end lost 3 bases, and 6 bases lay between the germline ends. The length of the CDR3 is 14 residues. The DNA of the CDR3 is TGTGCCAGCAGCGTAGGCGGAGACACCGGGGAGCTGTTTTTT. This encodes CASSVGGDTGELFF.

V and J are TRBV5-1 and TRBJ1-5; weak D call: TRBD1 (5 bases). Trimming took off 2 bases at V and 0 bases at J, with 9 bases between the two ends. CDR1 is SGHRS and CDR2 is YFSETQ in the germline V gene. CDR3 length: 15 amino acids. The CDR3 nucleotides read TGCGCCAGCAGCTTCGGGCAGGGTAGCAATCAGCCCCAGCATTTT. It encodes CASSFGQGSNQPQHF.

The chain recombines TRBV12-3 or TRBV12-4 with TRBJ1-2, with 8 bases that match TRBD1. The CDR3 runs 12 residues. V shed 6 bases, J shed 7 bases, and the junction held 4 bases outside the gene matches. In DNA, the CDR3 is TGTGCCAGCAGCCGAACAGGGGGTGGCTACACCTTC. Its translation: CASSRTGGGYTF.

For this clone: Germline is not matched at one junction end, which may reflect a read error. This chain joins TRBV2 and TRBJ2-3, with 10 positions matching TRBD1. This CDR3 is built from 14 residues. Germline V gene sequence: CDR1 SNHLY, CDR2 FYNNEI. CDR3 residues: CASSEDRGRDTQYF. In DNA form, the CDR3 reads TGTGCCAGCAGCGAAGACAGGGGGCGAGATACGCAGTATTTT.

This clone was detected only once. The rearrangement joins TRBV28 to TRBJ2-1, with 11 bases that match TRBD2. Looked up from germline, CDR1 is MDHEN and CDR2 is SYDVKM. The CDR3 totals 17 residues. The trim removed 6 bases at V and 3 bases at J, leaving 10 bases unmatched. The CDR3 DNA sequence: TGTGCCAGCAGGCAAATTTTGGGACTAGCGGACTACAATGAGCAGTTCTTC. Protein: CASRQILGLADYNEQFF.

The CDR3 DNA sequence: TGCGCCAGCAGCTTGGCGGAGGGGGGGCTGACTGAAGCTTTCTTT. This translates into CASSLAEGGLTEAFF. V gene TRBV5-1 combines with J gene TRBJ1-1, with D perhaps matching TRBD1 (6 bases). The germline V gene has CDR1 SGHRS and CDR2 YFSETQ. V shed 0 bases and J shed 5 bases, with 14 bases lying between them. The CDR3 extends over 15 amino acids.

This sequence joins TRBV11-3 and TRBJ2-1, with 9 bases matching TRBD1. Looked up from germline, CDR1 is SGHNT and CDR2 is YENEEA. Trimming cost V 2 bases and J 10 bases; bases outside gene matches: 9. The CDR3 sequence is 15 residues long. CDR3 nucleotide sequence: TGTGCCAGCAGCTTACAGGGACAGGGCCTTATAGAGCAGTTCTTC. This translates into CASSLQGQGLIEQFF.

The chain combines TRBV18 with TRBJ2-2; TRBD1 agrees at 7 bases. CDR1 KGHSH and CDR2 LQKENI come from the germline V gene. This CDR3 region has 16 residues. J lost 2 bases, V lost 6 bases, and 9 bases had no gene match. CDR3 protein: CASSPKGTVNTGELFF. The DNA for the CDR3 is TGTGCCAGCTCCCCCAAGGGGACAGTTAACACCGGGGAGCTGTTTTTT.

This chain uses TRBV6-1 with TRBJ1-5; no definite D call. Germline CDR1 MNHNS, CDR2 SASEGT. Trimming removed 2 bases at V and 4 bases at J, with 18 bases between. This CDR3 spans 17 amino acids. The DNA of the CDR3 is TGTGCCAGCAGTGAATGGGCAAGGTCCGCCATTAATCAGCCCCAGCATTTT. It specifies CASSEWARSAINQPQHF.

The chain combines TRBV5-4 with TRBJ2-1; no clear D gene. CDR1 is SGHNT and CDR2 is YYREEE in the germline V gene (reference sequence). V was clipped by 4 bases and J by 6 bases, with 17 bases between them. This CDR3 has 15 amino acids. The CDR3 DNA sequence: TGTGCCAGCAGCCCTAAGGATTGGAGCTTCAATGAGCAGTTCTTC. Translating it yields CASSPKDWSFNEQFF. The full variable domain, with the rest looked up from reference TRBV5-4 and TRBJ2-1, is ETGVTQSPTHLIKTRGQQVTLRCSSQSGHNTVSWYQQALGQGPQFIFQYYREEENGRGNFPPRFSGLQFPNYSSELNVNALELDDSALYLCASSPKDWSFNEQFFGPGTRLTVL.

This chain links TRBV4-1 with TRBJ2-4; 8 bases fit TRBD1. Per the germline V gene, CDR1 is MGHRA and CDR2 is YSYEKL. This CDR3 has 18 amino acids. The V and J ends lost 0 bases and 3 bases, in that order; junction bases with no gene match: 10. CDR3 loop: CASSQEPADRGGKNIQYF. The CDR3 nucleotides read TGCGCCAGCAGCCAAGAACCTGCAGACAGGGGTGGCAAAAACATTCAGTACTTC.

As for this clone: In the same sample, other DNA sequences code for this CDR3. The genes are TRBV4-1 and TRBJ1-4; 8 bases line up with TRBD1. J was trimmed by 2 bases and V by 3 bases; bases with no gene match: 2. There are 15 residues in the CDR3. Germline CDR1 reads MGHRA; CDR2 reads YSYEKL. DNA for the CDR3: TGCGCCAGCAGCCAGGACAGGGTCACTAATGAAAAACTGTTTTTT. This sequence encodes CASSQDRVTNEKLFF.

The CDR3 sequence is CASSQGFGPGNTIYF. CDR3 sequence (DNA): TGTGCCAGCAGCCAAGGGTTTGGCCCTGGAAACACCATATATTTT. V and J are TRBV14 and TRBJ1-3; the D is unclear. Trimming cost V 1 base and J 2 bases, with 9 bases left between them. CDR3 size: 15 residues. Germline loops: CDR1 SGHDN, CDR2 FVKESK.